A selection of T cell receptor beta chains follows, all from one sample in a study of OX40 agonist ivuxolimab in advanced cancers. Sequencing was performed with immunoSEQ multiplex PCR; in TCRdb, only in-frame clones are kept and a portion is missing. The sample includes 65,000 to 90,000 clones, about nine tenths of them seen just once. The material sequenced was CD4+ or CD8+ T cells sorted from blood, taken in a trial of the OX40 agonist ivuxolimab. Every receptor here comes from an adult with an advanced solid tumor such as melanoma, head and neck, liver or kidney cancer. Each CDR3 is given with its conserved first and last residue. D genes are given only for firm matches. Expanded clones are given a class, and other clones once, few, many or no size at all.

d_gene: .
v_gene: TRBV6-4
j_gene: TRBJ1-1
abundance: .
CDR3nt: TGTGCCAGCAGTGACGAGGGAGGTGGCACTGAAGCTTTCTTT
CDR3aa: CASSDEGGGTEAFF

d_gene: .
v_gene: TRBV9
j_gene: TRBJ2-7
abundance: .
CDR3nt: TGTGCCAGCAGCACCCACGGACAGAGGGACTACGAGCAGTACTTC
CDR3aa: CASSTHGQRDYEQYF

d_gene: .
v_gene: TRBV6-1
j_gene: TRBJ2-7
abundance: .
CDR3nt: TGTGCCAGCAGTGAACAGGCTAGCGAGGTCTACGAGCAGTACTTC
CDR3aa: CASSEQASEVYEQYF

d_gene: TRBD1
v_gene: TRBV19
j_gene: TRBJ1-1
abundance: .
CDR3nt: TGTGCCAGTAGAGAGACAGGGGGCGCTGGGACTGAAGCTTTCTTT
CDR3aa: CASRETGGAGTEAFF

d_gene: TRBD2
v_gene: TRBV5-5
j_gene: TRBJ2-7
abundance: .
CDR3nt: TGTGCCAGCAGCTTGGCCTCCGCAGCGGGAGCGATCTACGAGCAGTACTTC
CDR3aa: CASSLASAAGAIYEQYF

d_gene: .
v_gene: TRBV14
j_gene: TRBJ1-5
abundance: .
CDR3nt: TGTGCCAGCAGCCCAACAGGAAGCAATCAGCCCCAGCATTTT
CDR3aa: CASSPTGSNQPQHF

d_gene: .
v_gene: TRBV5-1
j_gene: TRBJ1-2
abundance: .
CDR3nt: TGCGCCAGCAGCTTGGCCGTAAACTATGGCTACACCTTC
CDR3aa: CASSLAVNYGYTF

d_gene: .
v_gene: TRBV5-1
j_gene: TRBJ2-1
abundance: once
CDR3nt: TGCGCCAGCAGTGAAGGTGGTGAGCAGTTCTTC
CDR3aa: CASSEGGEQFF

d_gene: .
v_gene: TRBV6-4
j_gene: TRBJ1-5
abundance: .
CDR3nt: TGTGCCAGCAGTGCCCGCGGGGGGCAGCCCCAGCATTTT
CDR3aa: CASSARGGQPQHF

d_gene: .
v_gene: TRBV6-1
j_gene: TRBJ1-5
abundance: .
CDR3nt: TGTGCCAGCAGTGAAGCGCTCTCCTACAATCAGCCCCAGCATTTT
CDR3aa: CASSEALSYNQPQHF

d_gene: .
v_gene: TRBV19
j_gene: TRBJ1-1
abundance: .
CDR3nt: TGTGCCAGTACCCAACTTACAGGGCAAAACACTGAAGCTTTCTTT
CDR3aa: CASTQLTGQNTEAFF

d_gene: .
v_gene: TRBV30
j_gene: TRBJ1-4
abundance: .
CDR3nt: TGTGCCTGGAGCGCGACTAATGAAAAACTGTTTTTT
CDR3aa: CAWSATNEKLFF

d_gene: .
v_gene: TRBV11-1
j_gene: TRBJ1-2
abundance: .
CDR3nt: TGTGCCAGCAGCTTACTGGAGACAGCCCACTATGGCTACACCTTC
CDR3aa: CASSLLETAHYGYTF

d_gene: TRBD2
v_gene: TRBV4-1
j_gene: TRBJ2-1
abundance: .
CDR3nt: TGCGCCAGCAGCCAACCACGGGGACTAGCGGGAGTTAAGGGCTCCTACAATGAGCAGTTCTTC
CDR3aa: CASSQPRGLAGVKGSYNEQFF

d_gene: .
v_gene: TRBV28
j_gene: TRBJ2-5
abundance: .
CDR3nt: TGTGCCAGCAGTTTATGGGCTGGGCCAGAGACCCAGTACTTC
CDR3aa: CASSLWAGPETQYF

d_gene: .
v_gene: TRBV5-4
j_gene: TRBJ1-1
abundance: .
CDR3nt: TGTGCCAGCAGCAGTACAGAGAACACTGAAGCTTTCTTT
CDR3aa: CASSSTENTEAFF

d_gene: .
v_gene: TRBV5-4
j_gene: TRBJ2-1
abundance: .
CDR3nt: TGTGCCAGCAGCCCCTTGGTAGAGTACTTCTACAATGAGCAGTTCTTC
CDR3aa: CASSPLVEYFYNEQFF

d_gene: TRBD1
v_gene: TRBV4-1
j_gene: TRBJ2-7
abundance: .
CDR3nt: TGCGCCAGCAGCCAAGTTGGGGACAGGGGGCGCACCCACGAGCAGTACTTC
CDR3aa: CASSQVGDRGRTHEQYF

d_gene: .
v_gene: TRBV23-1
j_gene: TRBJ2-2
abundance: .
CDR3nt: TGCGCCAGCAGTCAATCCAGCGCCGGGGAGCTGTTTTTT
CDR3aa: CASSQSSAGELFF

d_gene: .
v_gene: TRBV7-3
j_gene: TRBJ1-1
abundance: few
CDR3nt: TGTGCCAGCAGCTTAGAGGAGAACACTGAAGCTTTCTTT
CDR3aa: CASSLEENTEAFF

d_gene: .
v_gene: TRBV9
j_gene: TRBJ1-1
abundance: .
CDR3nt: TGTGCCAGCAGCGTAGGGTGGATGAACACTGAAGCTTTCTTT
CDR3aa: CASSVGWMNTEAFF

d_gene: .
v_gene: TRBV19
j_gene: TRBJ2-3
abundance: .
CDR3nt: TGTGCCAGTAGTGATAGTTACCCAGATACGCAGTATTTT
CDR3aa: CASSDSYPDTQYF

d_gene: TRBD2
v_gene: TRBV6-5
j_gene: TRBJ2-7
abundance: .
CDR3nt: TGTGCCAGCAGTTACAGGGTAGCGGGAGCGTACGAGCAGTACTTC
CDR3aa: CASSYRVAGAYEQYF

d_gene: .
v_gene: TRBV23-1
j_gene: TRBJ2-2
abundance: .
CDR3nt: TGCGCCAGCAGTCAATCGTCCAGCGGGGAGCTGTTTTTT
CDR3aa: CASSQSSSGELFF

d_gene: .
v_gene: TRBV6-6
j_gene: TRBJ2-4
abundance: .
CDR3nt: TGTGCCAGCAGCTCCACAGGGTTAGCCAAAAACATTCAGTACTTC
CDR3aa: CASSSTGLAKNIQYF